What follows describes a single TCR beta chain. Its antigen remains unidentified. These data come from a study of cytomegalovirus exposure and HLA in healthy donors. Notes on the study in general: Specificity for CMV antigens was confirmed in vitro for a few of the CMV-associated chains.

There are 15 residues in the CDR3. Germline CDR1 reads SGHRS; CDR2 reads YFSETQ. Trimming at V came to 4 bases and at J to 4 bases, leaving 3 bases not matched to a gene. The PCR was carried out with 60 Vbeta primers and 13 Jbeta primers. How the authors handled the data: There were tens of millions of unique TCR beta chains by a later count, and approximately 11 million of them were shared. TCRdb's table, derived via immunoSEQ multiplex PCR, lists solely in-frame clones and lacks some. That table supplies the V and J calls and clone size; D and trimming were determined from the DNA. The data contain about 200,000 clones, around 70% of them singletons.

This receptor was identified in a man aged 40-49 years in good health and CMV-seropositive. The chain links TRBV5-1 to TRBJ2-1; TRBD2 matches at 12 bases. Sequencing was done on a sample of PBMCs. The CDR3 nucleotides are TGCGCCAGCAGCGACGGACTAGCGGGGTACAATGAGCAGTTCTTC. It yields the protein CASSDGLAGYNEQFF.